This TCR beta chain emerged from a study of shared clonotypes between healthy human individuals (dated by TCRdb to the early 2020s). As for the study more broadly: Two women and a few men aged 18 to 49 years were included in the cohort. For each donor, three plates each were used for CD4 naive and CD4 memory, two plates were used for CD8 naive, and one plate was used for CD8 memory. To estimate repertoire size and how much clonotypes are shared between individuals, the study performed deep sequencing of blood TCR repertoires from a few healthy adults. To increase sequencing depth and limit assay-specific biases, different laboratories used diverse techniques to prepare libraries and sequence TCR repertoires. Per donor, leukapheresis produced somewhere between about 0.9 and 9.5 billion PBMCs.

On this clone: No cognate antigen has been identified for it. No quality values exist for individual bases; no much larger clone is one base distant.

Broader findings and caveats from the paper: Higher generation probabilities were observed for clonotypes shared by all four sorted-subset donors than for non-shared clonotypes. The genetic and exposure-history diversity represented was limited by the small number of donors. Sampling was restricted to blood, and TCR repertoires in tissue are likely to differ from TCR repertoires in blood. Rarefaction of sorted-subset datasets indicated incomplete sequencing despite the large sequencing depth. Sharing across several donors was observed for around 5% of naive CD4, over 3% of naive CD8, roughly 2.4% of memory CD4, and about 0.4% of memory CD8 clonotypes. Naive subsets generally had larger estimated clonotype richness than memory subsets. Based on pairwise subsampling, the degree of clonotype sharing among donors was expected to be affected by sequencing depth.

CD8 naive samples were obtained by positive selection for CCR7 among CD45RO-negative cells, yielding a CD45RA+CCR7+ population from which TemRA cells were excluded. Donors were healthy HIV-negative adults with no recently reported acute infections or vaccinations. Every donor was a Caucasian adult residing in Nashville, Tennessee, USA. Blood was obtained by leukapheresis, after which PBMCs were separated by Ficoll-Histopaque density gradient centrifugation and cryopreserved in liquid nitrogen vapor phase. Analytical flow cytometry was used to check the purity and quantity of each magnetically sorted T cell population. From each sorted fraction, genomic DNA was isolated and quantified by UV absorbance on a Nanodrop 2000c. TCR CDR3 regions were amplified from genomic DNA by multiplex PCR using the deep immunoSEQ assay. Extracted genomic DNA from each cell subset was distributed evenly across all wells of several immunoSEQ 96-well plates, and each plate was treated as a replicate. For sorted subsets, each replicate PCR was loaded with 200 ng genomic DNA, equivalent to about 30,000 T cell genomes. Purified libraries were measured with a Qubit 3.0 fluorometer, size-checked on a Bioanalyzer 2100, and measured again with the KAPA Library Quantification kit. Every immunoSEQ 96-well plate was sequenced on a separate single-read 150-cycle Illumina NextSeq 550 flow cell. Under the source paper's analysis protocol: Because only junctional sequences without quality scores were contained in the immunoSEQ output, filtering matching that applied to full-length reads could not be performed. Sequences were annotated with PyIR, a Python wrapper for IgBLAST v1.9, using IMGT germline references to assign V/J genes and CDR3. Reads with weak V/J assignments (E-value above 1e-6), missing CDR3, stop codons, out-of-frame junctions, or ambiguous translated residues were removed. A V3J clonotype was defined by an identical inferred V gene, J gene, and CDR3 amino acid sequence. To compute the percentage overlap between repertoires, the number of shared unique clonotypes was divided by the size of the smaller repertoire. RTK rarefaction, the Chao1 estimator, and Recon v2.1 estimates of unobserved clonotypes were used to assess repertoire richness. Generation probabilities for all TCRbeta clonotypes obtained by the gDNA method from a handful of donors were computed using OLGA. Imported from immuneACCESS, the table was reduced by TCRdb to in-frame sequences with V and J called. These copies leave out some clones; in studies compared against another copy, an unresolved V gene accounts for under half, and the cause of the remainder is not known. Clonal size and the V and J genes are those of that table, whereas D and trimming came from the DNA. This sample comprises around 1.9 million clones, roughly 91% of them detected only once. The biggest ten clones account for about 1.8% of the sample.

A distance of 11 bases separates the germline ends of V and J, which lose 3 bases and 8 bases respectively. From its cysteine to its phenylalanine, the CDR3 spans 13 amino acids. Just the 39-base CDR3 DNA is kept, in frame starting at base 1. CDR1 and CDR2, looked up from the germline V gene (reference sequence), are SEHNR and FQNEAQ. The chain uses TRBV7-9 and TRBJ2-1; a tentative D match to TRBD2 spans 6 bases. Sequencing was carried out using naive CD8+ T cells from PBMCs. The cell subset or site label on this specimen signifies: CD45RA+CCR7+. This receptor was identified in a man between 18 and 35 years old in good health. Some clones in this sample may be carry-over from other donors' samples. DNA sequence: TGTGCCAGCAGCTTCGCCGGGGGATATGAGCAGTTCTTC. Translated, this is CASSFAGGYEQFF.